These T cell receptor beta chains were read from a single sample in a study of T cell responses to AZD1222 COVID-19 vaccine. TCRdb keeps only in-frame clones here, not all; method: immunoSEQ multiplex PCR. In the table there are more than 95,000 clones, approximately 90% of which are singletons. Sample: peripheral blood, taken on day 0 of AZD1222 vaccination. Every receptor here comes from an adult in good health. Each CDR3 is given without its conserved first and last residue. Fields, in order: J gene, V gene, CDR3 protein.

TRBJ2-6 TRBV15 ATSRDSGAGANVLT
TRBJ2-7 TRBV6-6 ASRTHSISSYEQY
TRBJ2-1 TRBV7-2 ASSRLAGVVNEQF
TRBJ1-2 TRBV6-5 ASSRTVSSGGYT
TRBJ1-4 TRBV19 ASSIPGQSSTNEKLF
TRBJ1-6 TRBV7-2 ASSLEAGYNSPLH
TRBJ1-6 TRBV18 ASSPGGGPLH
TRBJ1-4 TRBV18 ASSPGAALFEKLF
TRBJ2-1 TRBV27 ASRGLAGANEQF
TRBJ2-7 TRBV3-1/TRBV3-2 ASSQDRATYEQY
TRBJ2-2 TRBV5-4 ASSPTGGATGELF
TRBJ1-5 TRBV6-5 ASSHRGQPQH
TRBJ1-5 TRBV19 ASSSDRGRIGNQPQH
TRBJ2-7 TRBV2 ASVSSPSYEQY
TRBJ1-1 TRBV15 ATSPGQGGTEAF
TRBJ1-2 TRBV12-3/TRBV12-4 ASSNRWGYT
TRBJ1-1 TRBV10-3 AISERRGNTEAF
TRBJ2-5 TRBV7-9 ASSQFGGETQY
TRBJ1-4 TRBV28 ASSLVEKLF
TRBJ2-1 TRBV9 ASSVRLAANEQF
TRBJ1-1 TRBV29-1 SVKQGRSTEAF
TRBJ1-4 TRBV10-3 AISRTVGEKLF
TRBJ1-1 TRBV5-1 ASSFEGGWNTEAF
TRBJ2-2 TRBV19 ASSIWETTAGELF
TRBJ2-2 TRBV7-9 ASSRSAPNTGELF
TRBJ1-2 TRBV24-1 ATSLSQGGNGYT
TRBJ2-7 TRBV2 ASREQGAVYEQY
TRBJ1-5 TRBV21-1 ASSKRGTGSSNQPQH
TRBJ2-7 TRBV3-1/TRBV3-2 ASSPSESLAEQY
TRBJ2-5 TRBV30 AWSSSVPQTQY
TRBJ1-6 TRBV5-1 ASSPRLRGVNSPLH
TRBJ2-5 TRBV11-2 ASSPGFRETQY
TRBJ1-1 TRBV4-3 ASSQGDRRRGTEAF
TRBJ1-2 TRBV28 ASSLYDRRLGYT
TRBJ2-3 TRBV10-3 AISERGGTSGSTDTQY
TRBJ2-5 TRBV7-6 ASSLGVGQGAFQETQY
TRBJ2-1 TRBV29-1 SVVEQIEQF
TRBJ2-3 TRBV7-3 ASSLGSAAPSTDTQY
TRBJ2-7 TRBV20-1 SASPSGTSSYEQY
TRBJ2-1 TRBV12-5 ASGLVGDRTTGEQF
TRBJ1-5 TRBV5-1 ASSLDGSGQPQH
TRBJ1-2 TRBV29-1 SGAEPGLHL
TRBJ2-2 TRBV10-2 ASRAGTSGRRGTGELF
TRBJ1-1 TRBV9 ASSVGGRPAF
TRBJ2-1 TRBV4-1 ASSQGDFSYNEQF
TRBJ2-5 TRBV5-4 ASSFTQALGETQY
TRBJ2-5 TRBV3-1/TRBV3-2 ASSQDPGGETQY
TRBJ2-5 TRBV5-1 ASSLGLLETQY
TRBJ2-7 TRBV5-1 ASSTGTPNYEQY
TRBJ2-1 TRBV19 ASSDRTSGRRNEQF
TRBJ2-2 TRBV6-2/TRBV6-3 ASSWVPTGELF
TRBJ2-3 TRBV28 ASSSAGRDTQY
TRBJ1-4 TRBV2 ASRTGFGEKLF
TRBJ1-6 TRBV19 ASTGPTGGNSPLH
TRBJ1-5 TRBV6-5 AGRTGRQPQH
TRBJ2-3 TRBV29-1 SAEYGWEDTQY
TRBJ2-7 TRBV2 ASSRGTSGAYEQY